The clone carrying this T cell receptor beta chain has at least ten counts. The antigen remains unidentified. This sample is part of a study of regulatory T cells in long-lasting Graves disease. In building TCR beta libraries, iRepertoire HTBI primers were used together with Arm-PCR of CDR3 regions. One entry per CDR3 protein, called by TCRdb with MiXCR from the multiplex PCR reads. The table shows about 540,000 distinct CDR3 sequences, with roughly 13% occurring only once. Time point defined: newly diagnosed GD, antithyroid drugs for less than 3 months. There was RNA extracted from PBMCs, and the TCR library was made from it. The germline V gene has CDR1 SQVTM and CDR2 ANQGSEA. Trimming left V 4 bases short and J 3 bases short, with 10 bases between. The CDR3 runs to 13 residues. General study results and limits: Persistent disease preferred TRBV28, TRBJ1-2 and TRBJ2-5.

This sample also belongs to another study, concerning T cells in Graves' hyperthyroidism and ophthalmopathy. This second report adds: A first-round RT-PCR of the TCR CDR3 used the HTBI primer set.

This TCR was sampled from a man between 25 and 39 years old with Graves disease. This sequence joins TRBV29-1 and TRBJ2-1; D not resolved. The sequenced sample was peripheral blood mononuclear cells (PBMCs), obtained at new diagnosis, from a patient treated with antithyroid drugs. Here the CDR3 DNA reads TGCAGCGTTGTGCGGACCGTCTACAATGAGCAGTTCTTC. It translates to CSVVRTVYNEQFF.